This T cell receptor beta chain was observed in a study of beta chain features in type 1 diabetes. TCRB transcripts that were expressed got sequenced, as all of the isolated RNA had been reverse transcribed. Generated by immunoSEQ multiplex PCR, the TCRdb table keeps only in-frame clones and is missing some. The table lists around 400,000 clones, roughly 12% of them singletons. Germline V CDR1 and CDR2: SGHNT, YYREEE (reference sequence). The V and J ends lost 3 bases and 4 bases respectively, with 7 bases between them. The CDR3 runs to 12 residues. The sample consisted of naive CD4+ T cells from blood. The rearrangement links TRBV5-4 to TRBJ1-2; no reliable D call. The receptor comes from a man younger than 35 in good health. CDR3 protein: CASSSDTYGYTF. For the CDR3, the DNA is TGTGCCAGCAGCTCAGACACCTATGGCTACACCTTC.